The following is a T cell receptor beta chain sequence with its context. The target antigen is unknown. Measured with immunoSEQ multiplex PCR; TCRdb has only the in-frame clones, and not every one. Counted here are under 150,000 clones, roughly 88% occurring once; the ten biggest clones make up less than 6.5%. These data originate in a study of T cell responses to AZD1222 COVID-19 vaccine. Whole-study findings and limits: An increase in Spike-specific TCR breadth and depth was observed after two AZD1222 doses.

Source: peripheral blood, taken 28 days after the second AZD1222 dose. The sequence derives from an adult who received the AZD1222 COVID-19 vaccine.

CDR3 amino acids: CASSEKFGSRTEAFF. CDR3 in DNA: TGTGCCAGCAGCGAAAAATTCGGGAGTAGGACTGAAGCTTTCTTT. This chain joins TRBV2 and TRBJ1-1; D unclear. Per germline, CDR1 SNHLY and CDR2 FYNNEI. The CDR3 spans 15 residues. Trimming shortened V by 6 bases and J by 5 bases, and 19 bases separated the two germline ends.